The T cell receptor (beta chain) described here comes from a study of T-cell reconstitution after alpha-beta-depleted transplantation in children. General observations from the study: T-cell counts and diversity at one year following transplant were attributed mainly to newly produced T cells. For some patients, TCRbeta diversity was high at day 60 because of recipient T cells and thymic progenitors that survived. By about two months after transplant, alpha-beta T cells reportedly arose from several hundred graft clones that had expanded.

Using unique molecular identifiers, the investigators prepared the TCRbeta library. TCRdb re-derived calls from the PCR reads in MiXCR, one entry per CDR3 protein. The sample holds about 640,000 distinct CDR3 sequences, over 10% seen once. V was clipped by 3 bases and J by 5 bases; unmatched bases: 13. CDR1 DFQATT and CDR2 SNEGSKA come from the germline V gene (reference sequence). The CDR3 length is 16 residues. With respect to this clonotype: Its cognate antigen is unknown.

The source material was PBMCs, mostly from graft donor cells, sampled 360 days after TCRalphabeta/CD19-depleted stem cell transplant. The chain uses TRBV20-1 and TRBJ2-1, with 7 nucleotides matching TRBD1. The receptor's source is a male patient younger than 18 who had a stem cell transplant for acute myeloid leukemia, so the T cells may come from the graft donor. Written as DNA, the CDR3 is TGCAGTGCTAGCCTCCGACAGGGCTGGGCCGACAATGAGCAGTTCTTC. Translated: CSASLRQGWADNEQFF.